The 28 T cell receptor beta chains presented below share a single source sample, sequenced in a study of OX40 agonist ivuxolimab in advanced cancers. Clones were read by immunoSEQ multiplex PCR, and TCRdb kept only the in-frame ones, dropping some. The sample lists about 33,000 clones, about three quarters occurring once. This sample comprised CD4+ or CD8+ T cells sorted from blood, obtained in a trial of the OX40 agonist ivuxolimab. The receptors derive from an adult with an advanced solid tumor such as melanoma, head and neck, liver or kidney cancer.

V gene TRBV2 combines with J gene TRBJ2-2; 8 bases map to TRBD1. Germline CDR1 SNHLY, CDR2 FYNNEI. The CDR3 sequence is 15 residues long. V shed 0 bases and J 6 bases; nucleotides not matched to a gene: 3. CDR3 region: CASSEAGTGAGELFF. The CDR3, as DNA: TGTGCCAGCAGTGAAGCTGGGACAGGCGCCGGGGAGCTGTTTTTT.

The V and J genes are TRBV7-2 and TRBJ1-1; the D gene is possibly TRBD1 (5 bases). In germline, CDR1 is SGHTA, CDR2 FQGNSA. This CDR3 has 16 residues. The ends were cut back, 1 base at V and 4 bases at J, with 16 bases in the middle. CDR3 sequence reads: CASSLVVQGGGTEAFF. CDR3 DNA: TGTGCCAGCAGCTTAGTAGTTCAGGGAGGAGGCACTGAAGCTTTCTTT.

The chain has TRBV9 and TRBJ1-1, with D possibly being TRBD1 (5 bases). The V gene lost 5 bases and the J gene lost 4 bases, with 12 bases spanning the gap. This CDR3 comprises 13 residues. Germline V lookup: CDR1 SGDLS, CDR2 YYNGEE. The CDR3 spells CASRNTRGTEAFF. CDR3 in DNA: TGTGCCAGCAGAAACACGAGGGGCACTGAAGCTTTCTTT. Supplemented by reference TRBV9 and TRBJ1-1, the full variable domain reads DSGVTQTPKHLITATGQRVTLRCSPRSGDLSVYWYQQSLDQGLQFLIQYYNGEERAKGNILERFSAQQFPDLHSELNLSSLELGDSALYFCASRNTRGTEAFFGQGTRLTVV.

This clone was seen just once. The chain couples TRBV6-5 to TRBJ2-7; no clear D. Trimming removed 6 bases at V and 3 bases at J, with 6 bases between. Germline assignment: CDR1 MNHEY and CDR2 SVGAGI. The CDR3 covers 11 residues. CDR3 DNA sequence: TGTGCCAGCAGCTTTAGCTACGAGCAGTACTTC. It yields the protein CASSFSYEQYF.

This clone appeared a few times. The V call is TRBV30, the J call TRBJ1-1; 9 nucleotides agree with TRBD1. The germline gives CDR1 GTSNPN, CDR2 SVGIG (reference sequence). Trimming at V came to 1 base and at J to 4 bases, leaving 7 bases not matched to a gene. The CDR3 has 15 amino acids. The CDR3 nucleotides are TGTGCCTGGAGTGGAGGACAGGGGTCGCCCACTGAAGCTTTCTTT. Its protein is CAWSGGQGSPTEAFF.

The chain joins TRBV27 to TRBJ1-4; D gene ambiguous. The length of the CDR3 is 15 residues. Germline loops: CDR1 MNHEY, CDR2 SMNVEV (reference sequence). Trimming shortened V by 5 bases and J by 4 bases, and 14 bases separated the two germline ends. CDR3 bases: TGTGCCAGCAGTGCCCTCGGCGGAAATAATGAAAAACTGTTTTTT. This codes for CASSALGGNNEKLFF.

The chain has TRBV14 and TRBJ1-6, with TRBD1 as a possible D gene (5 bases). The length of the CDR3 is 15 residues. CDR1 is SGHDN and CDR2 is FVKESK in the germline V gene. The ends were cut back, 3 bases at V and 7 bases at J, with 13 bases in the middle. CDR3 residues: CASSHLGLINSPLHF. CDR3 nucleotides: TGTGCCAGCAGCCATTTGGGACTAATAAATTCACCCCTCCACTTT.

This chain uses TRBV2 with TRBJ2-7; 11 bases line up with TRBD1. With V trimmed by 5 bases and J by 3 bases, 15 bases remained unmatched. Per germline, CDR1 SNHLY and CDR2 FYNNEI. This CDR3 has 18 residues. CDR3 in amino acids: CASSRPGQGVERIYEQYF. In DNA form, the CDR3 reads TGTGCCAGCAGTCGCCCGGGACAGGGGGTTGAAAGAATCTACGAGCAGTACTTC.

The CDR3 is CASGEDRDTDSPLHF. The CDR3 bases are TGCGCCAGCGGAGAAGACAGGGATACGGATTCACCCCTCCACTTT. V is TRBV4-1 and J is TRBJ1-6, with 7 positions matching TRBD1. The CDR3 consists of 15 residues. Trimming took 8 bases from V and 8 from J; bases not matched to a gene: 12. Looked up from germline, CDR1 is MGHRA and CDR2 is YSYEKL.

CDR3 DNA sequence: TGCGCCAGCAGCATCGGAACGGGGGCCCTAAACACAGATACGCAGTATTTT. Translation: CASSIGTGALNTDTQYF. The chain couples TRBV5-1 to TRBJ2-3; either TRBD1 or TRBD2 may supply D (6 bases each). Germline V lookup: CDR1 SGHRS, CDR2 YFSETQ. With 4 bases removed from V and 2 bases from J, the gap between germline ends came to 20 bases. The CDR3 contains 17 residues.

This chain links TRBV9 with TRBJ1-2, with D hard to call. V lost 3 bases and J 5 bases, leaving 11 bases between the germline ends. The germline V gene encodes CDR1 SGDLS and CDR2 YYNGEE. The CDR3 is made up of 13 amino acids. CDR3 residues: CASSAGIQYGYTF. The CDR3, as DNA: TGTGCCAGCAGCGCAGGAATTCAGTATGGCTACACCTTC.

The chain recombines TRBV5-1 with TRBJ2-7, with 7 bases fitting TRBD2. Trimming took 0 bases from V and 5 from J; bases not matched to a gene: 8. The CDR3 has 15 amino acids. Germline V gene lookup returns CDR1 SGHRS and CDR2 YFSETQ. CDR3 bases: TGCGCCAGCAGCTTGGAGAGCGGGGTCGGAAACGAGCAGTACTTC. It translates to CASSLESGVGNEQYF.

The CDR3 spells CASSSGLAGGTDTQYF. The CDR3 DNA reads TGTGCCAGCAGCTCGGGACTAGCGGGGGGCACAGATACGCAGTATTTT. The rearrangement uses TRBV7-3 and TRBJ2-3; 14 nucleotides agree with TRBD2. J gave up 1 base and V 4 bases, and 1 base lay outside the gene matches. The germline CDR1 and CDR2 sequences are SGHTA and FQGTGA. This CDR3 spans 16 amino acids.

This rearrangement joins TRBV7-3 to TRBJ1-3, with 7 bases fitting TRBD1. The CDR3 extends over 14 amino acids. With 5 bases clipped from V and 4 bases from J, the junction kept 5 bases outside the gene matches. CDR1 is SGHTA and CDR2 is FQGTGA in the germline V gene. CDR3 in amino acids: CASSPQGYGNTIYF. CDR3 coding DNA: TGTGCCAGCAGCCCACAGGGGTACGGAAACACCATATATTTT.

The V gene is TRBV7-2, the J gene TRBJ2-5; 9 positions agree with TRBD1. Trimming at V came to 6 bases and at J to 3 bases, leaving 8 bases not matched to a gene. The CDR3 extends over 15 amino acids. Germline assignment: CDR1 SGHTA and CDR2 FQGNSA. Here the CDR3 reads CASSAGQGRKETQYF. CDR3 DNA: TGTGCCAGCAGTGCGGGACAGGGAAGAAAAGAGACCCAGTACTTC.

This chain connects TRBV30 to TRBJ1-5; TRBD1 is a possible D gene (5 bases). Deletions cut 1 base from V and 4 bases from J, with 11 bases between. The CDR3 runs to 14 residues. Germline CDR1 is GTSNPN and CDR2 is SVGIG (reference sequence). The CDR3 sequence is CAWSAMGGNQPQHF. Here the CDR3 DNA reads TGTGCCTGGAGTGCCATGGGGGGGAATCAGCCCCAGCATTTT.

The gene calls are TRBV30 and TRBJ1-2; D gene uncertain. This CDR3 has 13 amino acids. Germline V lookup: CDR1 GTSNPN, CDR2 SVGIG (reference sequence). V lost 2 bases and J 0 bases, leaving 7 bases between the germline ends. CDR3 in amino acids: CAWSPGANYGYTF. In DNA, the CDR3 is TGTGCCTGGAGTCCTGGAGCTAACTATGGCTACACCTTC.

The rearrangement joins TRBV19 to TRBJ1-5; maybe TRBD1 (5 bases). The V end lost 10 bases, the J end lost 1 base, and 20 bases lay between the germline ends. Germline V gene sequence: CDR1 LNHDA, CDR2 SQIVND (reference sequence). CDR3 length equals 16 residues. In nucleotides, the CDR3 is TGTGCCACAACGCCCCGGGGGGGAGAGAGCAATCAGCCCCAGCATTTT. Translated: CATTPRGGESNQPQHF.

This chain uses TRBV7-6 with TRBJ2-5; weak D call: TRBD1 (6 bases). The germline V gene encodes CDR1 SGHVS and CDR2 FNYEAQ. This CDR3 is 14 amino acids long. V was clipped by 0 bases and J by 6 bases, with 11 bases between them. This CDR3 reads CASSLAGALKTQYF. DNA of the CDR3: TGTGCCAGCAGCTTAGCGGGGGCGCTGAAGACCCAGTACTTC.

The V and J genes are TRBV5-1 and TRBJ2-3; 7 bases agree with TRBD1. J was trimmed by 4 bases and V by 4 bases; bases with no gene match: 6. The CDR3 loop spans 14 amino acids. Germline-derived CDR1 and CDR2 are SGHRS and YFSETQ. The DNA of the CDR3 is TGCGCCAGCAGCCCCGGACAGGAGGCAGATACGCAGTATTTT. As protein: CASSPGQEADTQYF.

The rearrangement joins TRBV7-2 to TRBJ2-3; 7 positions match TRBD2. The CDR3 length is 15 residues. V lost 7 bases and J lost 4; bases outside the gene matches: 11. Germline assignment: CDR1 SGHTA and CDR2 FQGNSA. This CDR3 is CASTARPSGSDTQYF. DNA for the CDR3: TGTGCCAGCACCGCCAGACCTAGCGGATCAGATACGCAGTATTTT.

The V call is TRBV4-1, the J call TRBJ1-5, with D unclear. V was shortened by 2 bases and J by 0 bases, with 8 bases between the two germline ends. The CDR3 is made up of 15 amino acids. CDR1 is MGHRA, CDR2 YSYEKL, per germline. The CDR3 reads CASSQTPISNQPQHF. CDR3 DNA: TGCGCCAGCAGCCAAACGCCCATTAGCAATCAGCCCCAGCATTTT.

The chain couples TRBV5-5 to TRBJ2-1; either TRBD1 or TRBD2 may supply D (5 bases each). Deletions cut 2 bases from V and 0 bases from J, with 9 bases between. CDR1 and CDR2 (germline): SGHKS, YYEKEE (reference sequence). The CDR3 spans 15 residues. The CDR3 sequence: CASSFRDGSYNEQFF. As DNA, the CDR3 is TGTGCCAGCAGCTTTAGGGACGGCTCCTACAATGAGCAGTTCTTC.

The chain couples TRBV2 to TRBJ2-5, with D perhaps matching TRBD1 (6 bases). From germline, CDR1 is SNHLY and CDR2 FYNNEI. The V and J ends lost 7 bases and 4 bases respectively, with 16 bases between them. The CDR3 consists of 14 residues. The DNA of the CDR3 is TGTGCCAGCAAAAGGGGGTTCGGGGTAGAGACCCAGTACTTC. Its translation is CASKRGFGVETQYF. Looking up the rest from reference TRBV2 and TRBJ2-5 gives the full variable domain: EPEVTQTPSHQVTQMGQEVILRCVPISNHLYFYWYRQILGQKVEFLVSFYNNEISEKSEIFDDQFSVERPDGSNFTLKIRSTKLEDSAMYFCASKRGFGVETQYFGPGTRLLVL.

The chain combines TRBV7-2 with TRBJ1-3, with D uncertain. The length of the CDR3 is 14 residues. Deletions cut 1 base from V and 0 bases from J, with 4 bases between. Germline V lookup: CDR1 SGHTA, CDR2 FQGNSA. The CDR3 here is CASSLVFSGNTIYF. In DNA, the CDR3 is TGTGCCAGCAGCTTAGTTTTCTCTGGAAACACCATATATTTT.

The rearrangement links TRBV2 to TRBJ1-4, with TRBD1 as a possible D gene (5 bases). Looked up from germline, CDR1 is SNHLY and CDR2 is FYNNEI. The CDR3 contains 14 residues. Between the trimmed V and J ends, which lost 6 bases and 2 bases, there was a span of 10 bases. The DNA of the CDR3 is TGTGCCAGCAGCGTACAGGTGACTAATGAAAAACTGTTTTTT. It specifies CASSVQVTNEKLFF.

The chain uses TRBV6-6 and TRBJ2-2, with 7 bases fitting TRBD2. Trimming at V came to 8 bases and at J to 5 bases, leaving 11 bases not matched to a gene. In germline, CDR1 is MNHNY, CDR2 SVGAGI (reference sequence). The CDR3 loop spans 15 amino acids. The CDR3 nucleotides are TGTGCCAGCCGGACGGAGCAGGGAGGGACCGGGGAGCTGTTTTTT. Encoded protein: CASRTEQGGTGELFF.

The chain uses TRBV19 and TRBJ2-7, with D possibly TRBD1 on 6 matching bases. The CDR3 consists of 13 residues. The germline V gene encodes CDR1 LNHDA and CDR2 SQIVND (reference sequence). Trimming removed 7 bases at V and 1 base at J, with 11 bases between. CDR3 sequence reads: CASMRQGSYEQYF. CDR3 DNA: TGTGCCAGTATGAGGCAGGGGTCCTACGAGCAGTACTTC.